This T cell receptor beta chain was profiled in a study of blood T cells in healthy people across ages. General study findings and limits: Per million T cells, TCR beta diversity dropped about linearly as age rose.

Comment on this clonotype: Its antigen is not known.

The germline V and J ends were trimmed by 8 bases and 6 bases, with 7 bases remaining between them. The length of the CDR3 is 11 residues. The germline V gene encodes CDR1 ENHRY and CDR2 SYGVKD. Alongside a J-beta primer mix, a sample-barcoded 5' primer served in a second PCR lasting about 7 to 12 cycles. From the 5' RACE reads, TCRdb called clonotypes with MiXCR, one entry per CDR3 protein. The sample shows more than 500,000 distinct CDR3 sequences, about a quarter of them seen only once. This sample was shared with a second study, whose subject was T cells of mothers and their children. That source adds: Samples were provided by three healthy Caucasian mothers and their six children. Addition of sample barcodes and 2-4 random nucleotides occurred through the M1S primer of the second PCR.

The rearrangement links TRBV10-3 to TRBJ2-2, with unresolved D. Sequences were obtained from blood. This receptor was obtained from a boy between 2 and 10 years old in good health. The CDR3 region is CAIGSPGELFF. Here the CDR3 DNA reads TGTGCCATCGGGTCCCCCGGGGAGCTGTTTTTT.